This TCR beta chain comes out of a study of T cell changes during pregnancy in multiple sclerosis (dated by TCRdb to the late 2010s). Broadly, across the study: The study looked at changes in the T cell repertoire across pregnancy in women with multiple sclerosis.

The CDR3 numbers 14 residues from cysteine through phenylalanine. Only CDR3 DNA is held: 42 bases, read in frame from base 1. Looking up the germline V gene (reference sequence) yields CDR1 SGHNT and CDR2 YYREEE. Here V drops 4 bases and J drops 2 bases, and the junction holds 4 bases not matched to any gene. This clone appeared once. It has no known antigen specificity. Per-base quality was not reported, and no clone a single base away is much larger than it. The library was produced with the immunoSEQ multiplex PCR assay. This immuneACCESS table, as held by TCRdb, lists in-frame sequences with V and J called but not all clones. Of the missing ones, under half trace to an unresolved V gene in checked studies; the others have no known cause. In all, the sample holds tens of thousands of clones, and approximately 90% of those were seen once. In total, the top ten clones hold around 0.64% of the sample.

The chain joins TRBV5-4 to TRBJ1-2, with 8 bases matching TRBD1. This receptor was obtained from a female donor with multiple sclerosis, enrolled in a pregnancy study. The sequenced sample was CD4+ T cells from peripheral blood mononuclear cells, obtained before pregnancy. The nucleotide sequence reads TGTGCCAGCAGCCAAAGGACAGGGAACTATGGCTACACCTTC. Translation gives CASSQRTGNYGYTF.